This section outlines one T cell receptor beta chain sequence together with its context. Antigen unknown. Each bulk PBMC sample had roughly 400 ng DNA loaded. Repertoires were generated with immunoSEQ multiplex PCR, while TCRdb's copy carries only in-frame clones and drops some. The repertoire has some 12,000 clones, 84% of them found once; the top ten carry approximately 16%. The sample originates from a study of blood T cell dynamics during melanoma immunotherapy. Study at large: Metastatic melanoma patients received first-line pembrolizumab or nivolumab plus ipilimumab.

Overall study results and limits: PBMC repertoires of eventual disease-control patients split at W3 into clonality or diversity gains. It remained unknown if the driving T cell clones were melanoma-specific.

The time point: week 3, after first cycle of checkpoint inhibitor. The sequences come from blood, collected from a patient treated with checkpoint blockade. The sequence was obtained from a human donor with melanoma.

CDR3 sequence (DNA): TGCAGCGTTGAAGAACGCTACAGGGGTTATGGCTACACCTTC. Its translation is CSVEERYRGYGYTF. This rearrangement joins TRBV29-1 to TRBJ1-2; TRBD1 aligns across 7 bases. The CDR3 has 14 residues. V shed 0 bases and J 5 bases; nucleotides not matched to a gene: 6. Germline loops: CDR1 SQVTM, CDR2 ANQGSEA.